This T cell receptor beta chain was identified in a study of T cell changes during pregnancy in multiple sclerosis. Germline CDR1 reads GTSNPN; CDR2 reads SVGIG (reference sequence). Trimming cost V 0 bases and J 5 bases, with 13 bases left between them. The CDR3 contains 14 residues. Sequencing used immunoSEQ multiplex PCR; TCRdb keeps in-frame clones, though not all of them. The sample contains about 120,000 clones, roughly 92% of which appear only once. This clone has only a few counts. The gene calls are TRBV30 and TRBJ1-1; a possible D gene is TRBD1 (5 bases). The material was peripheral blood, obtained before pregnancy. The clonotype comes from a female donor with multiple sclerosis, enrolled in a pregnancy study. Here the CDR3 reads CAWSVRGRGTEAFF. CDR3 DNA: TGTGCCTGGAGTGTACGGGGGAGGGGTACTGAAGCTTTCTTT.